This T cell receptor beta chain was documented in a study of metastatic and nonmetastatic thyroid tumors. Among the patients, none had received any treatment before thyroid surgery. This clone has ten or more counts. The CDR3 is 16 amino acids. The V gene end was trimmed by 3 bases and the J gene end by 8 bases; junction bases not matched to a gene: 13. The germline gives CDR1 DFQATT, CDR2 SNEGSKA (reference sequence). Per the original methods: Differences in CDR3 between clinicopathological groups were drawn on to build a classifier intended to discriminate distant-metastatic papillary thyroid cancer patients. Using MiXCR, TCRdb re-called clones from the PCR reads. Clone size and V and J calls follow TCRdb, not the original study. The sample gives tens of thousands of clones, roughly 15% of which show up once; approximately 3% is in the top ten.

The sample consisted of blood. The chain couples TRBV20-1 to TRBJ2-1; 10 bases align to TRBD2. The TCR comes from a female donor with papillary thyroid cancer or a benign thyroid nodule (not recorded which). Some clones in this sample may be carry-over from other donors' samples. CDR3: CSASGAGGPRRYEQFF. The CDR3 nucleotides are TGCAGTGCTAGTGGAGCGGGAGGGCCGAGACGGTATGAGCAGTTCTTC.